This TCR beta chain was identified during a study of identical twins. This clonotype turned up a few times. TCRdb reprocessed the 5' RACE reads with MiXCR, giving one entry per CDR3 protein. Counted here are 450,000 or so distinct CDR3 sequences, less than 25% occurring once; the ten biggest clones make up 2.9%. V lost 5 bases and J 11 bases, leaving 13 bases between the germline ends. CDR1 SEHNR and CDR2 FQNEAQ come from the germline V gene (reference sequence). The CDR3 consists of 12 residues. The data also belong to a second study, concerning T cells expressing NK-cell markers.

The sequencing input was CD4+ T cells sorted from blood. The receptor was derived from a woman aged 18 to 35 in good health. The chain recombines TRBV7-9 with TRBJ2-1, with D possibly TRBD2 on 6 matching bases. CDR3 loop: CASSAPGTQQFF. CDR3 nucleotides: TGTGCCAGCAGCGCCCCCGGGACTCAGCAGTTCTTC.